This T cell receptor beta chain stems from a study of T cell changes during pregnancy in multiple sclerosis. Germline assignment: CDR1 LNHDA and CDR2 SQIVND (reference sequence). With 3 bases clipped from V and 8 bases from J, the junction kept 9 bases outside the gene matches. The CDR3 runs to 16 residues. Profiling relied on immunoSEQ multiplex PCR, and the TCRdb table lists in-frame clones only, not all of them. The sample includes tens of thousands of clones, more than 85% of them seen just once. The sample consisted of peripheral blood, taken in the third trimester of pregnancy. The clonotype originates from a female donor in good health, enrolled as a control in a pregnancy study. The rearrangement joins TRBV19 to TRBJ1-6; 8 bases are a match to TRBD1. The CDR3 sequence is CASSITGTGGYSPLHF. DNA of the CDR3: TGTGCCAGTAGTATTACCGGGACAGGCGGCTATTCACCCCTCCACTTT.